The 29 T cell receptor beta chains below were found in one sample sequenced in a study of control samples from healthy donors and cancer patients. The assay was immunoSEQ multiplex PCR, and TCRdb's table has in-frame clones only and misses some. The sample lists about 140,000 clones; about 85% were seen once. Sample: blood. The receptors were gathered from a woman under 40 in good health.

This chain links TRBV25-1 with TRBJ1-1; no clear D. Germline-derived CDR1 and CDR2 are MGHDK and SYGVNS. V was clipped by 3 bases and J by 4 bases, with 9 bases between them. The CDR3 covers 13 residues. DNA for the CDR3: TGTGCCAGCAGTGATAATGTAGGCACTGAAGCTTTCTTT. It specifies CASSDNVGTEAFF.

The CDR3 reads CASSPDSTYEQYF. Written as DNA, the CDR3 is TGTGCCAGCAGCCCAGACAGTACCTACGAGCAGTACTTC. The chain has TRBV7-9 and TRBJ2-7, with D perhaps TRBD1 (5 bases). Per germline, CDR1 SEHNR and CDR2 FQNEAQ (reference sequence). The CDR3 runs 13 residues. V shed 5 bases and J shed 2 bases, with 10 bases lying between them.

This clone was observed a handful of times. Within the sample, other DNA sequences also encode this same CDR3. The rearrangement joins TRBV9 to TRBJ2-3, with a possible D match to TRBD2 (6 bases). V gave up 0 bases and J gave up 1 base, with 9 bases separating them. Germline values: CDR1 SGDLS, CDR2 YYNGEE. The CDR3 contains 15 residues. CDR3 amino acids: CASSVDSGGTDTQYF. Written as DNA, the CDR3 is TGTGCCAGCAGCGTAGATAGCGGAGGCACAGATACGCAGTATTTT.

The rearrangement uses TRBV2 and TRBJ1-1; D not resolved. Germline CDR1 reads SNHLY; CDR2 reads FYNNEI. V dropped 4 bases and J dropped 4 bases, with 7 bases sitting between them. The CDR3 totals 12 residues. In DNA form, the CDR3 reads TGTGCCAGCAGTGGACACAGCACTGAAGCTTTCTTT. As protein: CASSGHSTEAFF.

This chain joins TRBV10-3 and TRBJ1-5; D perhaps matches TRBD1 (5 bases). This CDR3 has 15 amino acids. Germline V gives CDR1 ENHRY, CDR2 SYGVKD. Deletions cut 2 bases from V and 2 bases from J, with 10 bases between. The CDR3 nucleotides are TGTGCCATCAGTGAGATCAGGGATGGCAATCAGCCCCAGCATTTT. Translation gives CAISEIRDGNQPQHF.

The chain employs TRBV11-2 and TRBJ1-1, with D unclear. The germline V gene encodes CDR1 SGHAT and CDR2 FQNNGV. Trimming left V 5 bases short and J 8 bases short, with 12 bases between. CDR3 length: 12 amino acids. CDR3 sequence: CASSRRGLEAFF. In DNA, the CDR3 is TGTGCCAGCAGCCGGAGAGGGCTGGAAGCTTTCTTT.

The chain uses TRBV10-3 and TRBJ2-1, with 8 bases identical to TRBD1. Germline V gene sequence: CDR1 ENHRY, CDR2 SYGVKD. The CDR3 runs 14 residues. The trim removed 8 bases at V and 6 bases at J, leaving 9 bases unmatched. Here the CDR3 reads CAIGRDRSSNEQFF. The CDR3 nucleotides read TGTGCCATCGGACGGGACAGGAGTTCCAATGAGCAGTTCTTC.

The V gene is TRBV30, the J gene TRBJ2-1; a weak D match, TRBD2 (5 bases). Trimming took off 2 bases at V and 7 bases at J, with 12 bases between the two ends. The CDR3 has 13 residues. Germline V gives CDR1 GTSNPN, CDR2 SVGIG (reference sequence). This CDR3 reads CAWSFGLTNEQFF. The CDR3 DNA is TGTGCCTGGAGTTTCGGACTCACAAATGAGCAGTTCTTC.

V is TRBV6-2 or TRBV6-3 and J is TRBJ2-2; unclear D gene. The CDR3 length is 15 residues. The V end was cut by 0 bases, the J end by 7 bases, with 12 bases between. Germline V lookup: CDR1 MNHEY, CDR2 SVGEGT. The CDR3 reads CASSYSPMIGGELFF. The CDR3 DNA reads as TGTGCCAGCAGTTACTCGCCCATGATCGGCGGGGAGCTGTTTTTT.

There are a few counts of this clone. This rearrangement joins TRBV21-1 to TRBJ1-5; the D segment call TRBD1 is taken from the table without a DNA check. TRBV21-1 is a pseudogene locus. There are 17 residues in the CDR3. CDR3 protein: CASSTTGQGESGQPQHF. The CDR3 DNA follows: TGTGCCAGCAGCACTACCGGACAGGGGGAAAGCGGGCAGCCCCAGCATTTT.

The J gene is TRBJ1-1, the V gene TRBV28, with D possibly TRBD1 on 5 matching bases. The V gene's germline CDR1 is MDHEN and CDR2 SYDVKM. The V gene lost 3 bases and the J gene lost 11 bases, with 10 bases spanning the gap. This CDR3 is 11 amino acids long. Here the CDR3 DNA reads TGTGCCAGCAGTTTCAGCGCAGGGGCTTTCTTT. Its protein product is CASSFSAGAFF.

This clone was found once. This chain links TRBV28 with TRBJ1-1; TRBD1 matches 8 bases. Per germline, CDR1 MDHEN and CDR2 SYDVKM. CDR3 size: 12 residues. The ends lost 8 bases at V and 5 bases at J; junction bases unmatched: 4. CDR3 sequence: CASDRGSTEAFF. The CDR3 region has the DNA TGTGCCAGCGACAGGGGATCGACTGAAGCTTTCTTT.

This chain uses TRBV25-1 with TRBJ2-3; tentatively, D is TRBD2 (6 bases). This CDR3 is built from 17 residues. The V gene's germline CDR1 is MGHDK and CDR2 SYGVNS. V was pared by 3 bases and J by 2 bases, with 18 bases between. The CDR3 DNA sequence: TGTGCCAGCAGTGATTACCTTAGCGGAACAACCACAGATACGCAGTATTTT. Its protein product is CASSDYLSGTTTDTQYF.

The rearrangement uses TRBV29-1 and TRBJ2-3, with 9 nucleotides matching TRBD2. J lost 4 bases, V lost 1 base, and 3 bases had no gene match. The CDR3 totals 14 residues. CDR1 and CDR2 from the germline V gene are SQVTM and ANQGSEA. CDR3 coding DNA: TGCAGCGTTGAAGGGCGGGGGGGAGCAGATACGCAGTATTTT. Protein product: CSVEGRGGADTQYF.

The chain joins TRBV7-2 to TRBJ1-2; 8 bases are a match to TRBD1. The germline CDR1 and CDR2 sequences are SGHTA and FQGNSA. V gave up 5 bases and J gave up 2 bases; unmatched junction bases: 4. This CDR3 has 14 amino acids. The CDR3 DNA sequence: TGTGCCAGCAGCCCCCGACAGGGGAACTATGGCTACACCTTC. The encoded protein is CASSPRQGNYGYTF.

This sequence joins TRBV5-1 and TRBJ1-2; no definite D call. The CDR3 runs to 13 residues. Deletions cut 0 bases from V and 2 bases from J, with 5 bases between. CDR1 SGHRS and CDR2 YFSETQ come from the germline V gene. CDR3 DNA: TGCGCCAGCAGCTTGGAACAGAACTATGGCTACACCTTC. This gives the protein CASSLEQNYGYTF.

The chain combines TRBV28 with TRBJ1-5; 8 bases map to TRBD1. Germline CDR1 MDHEN, CDR2 SYDVKM. This CDR3 spans 16 amino acids. V shed 1 base and J 6 bases; nucleotides not matched to a gene: 8. The DNA of the CDR3 is TGTGCCAGCAGTTTATATGGCAGGGGGCTGGGTCAGCCCCAGCATTTT. This encodes CASSLYGRGLGQPQHF.

This chain joins TRBV28 and TRBJ1-1, with D unresolved. The CDR3 consists of 14 residues. Trimming cost V 6 bases and J 3 bases, with 14 bases left between them. The germline CDR1 and CDR2 sequences are MDHEN and SYDVKM. CDR3 residues: CASSPFEAHTEAFF. CDR3 coding DNA: TGTGCCAGCAGCCCCTTTGAGGCGCACACTGAAGCTTTCTTT.

This chain joins TRBV19 and TRBJ2-5; 8 bases are shared with TRBD1. V dropped 5 bases and J dropped 4; count of bases not matched to a gene: 6. CDR1 and CDR2 from the germline V gene are LNHDA and SQIVND (reference sequence). This CDR3 comprises 14 residues. The CDR3 here is CASSSQGAVETQYF. The CDR3, as DNA: TGTGCCAGTAGTTCTCAGGGGGCGGTAGAGACCCAGTACTTC.

Here the CDR3 DNA reads TGCAGCGTTTGGAGGGAAGGACAGCCCCAGCATTTT. It encodes CSVWREGQPQHF. This rearrangement joins TRBV29-1 to TRBJ1-5; D unclear. Germline V CDR1 and CDR2: SQVTM, ANQGSEA. The CDR3 runs 12 residues. Trimming pared 5 bases from V and 7 bases from J, leaving 12 bases between.

This chain joins TRBV21-1 and TRBJ2-7; no DNA check was done on the table's D call, TRBD2. TRBV21-1 counts as a pseudogene. The CDR3 totals 16 residues. CDR3 in DNA: TGTGCCAGCAGCAAAGGGCGGGGGTACGAGCTACGGGAGCAGTACTTC. Translation: CASSKGRGYELREQYF.

V is TRBV30 and J is TRBJ2-5; possible D gene TRBD2, 6 bases. V shed 2 bases and J shed 1 base, with 8 bases lying between them. CDR1 GTSNPN and CDR2 SVGIG come from the germline V gene (reference sequence). CDR3 size: 13 residues. Here the CDR3 reads CAWSREPQETQYF. DNA of the CDR3: TGTGCCTGGAGTCGGGAGCCCCAAGAGACCCAGTACTTC.

J is TRBJ1-6 and V is TRBV5-4; D unresolved. Germline V gene sequence: CDR1 SGHNT, CDR2 YYREEE (reference sequence). This CDR3 has 16 residues. Trimming pared 1 base from V and 7 bases from J, leaving 15 bases between. Here the CDR3 DNA reads TGTGCCAGCAGCTTGAATCCGGGAGTGGTGAATTCACCCCTCCACTTT. Its protein is CASSLNPGVVNSPLHF.

For the CDR3, the DNA is TGTGCCAGCAGTTACCCCCGGGCGGGAGGGTCCTACGAGCAGTACTTC. It yields the protein CASSYPRAGGSYEQYF. The rearrangement joins TRBV6-5 to TRBJ2-7; the match to TRBD2 covers 9 bases. There are 16 residues in the CDR3. Germline V CDR1 and CDR2: MNHEY, SVGAGI. Germline trimming cut 2 bases from V and 1 base from J; bases unmatched to any gene: 6.

This chain joins TRBV7-8 and TRBJ1-3, with unresolved D. Germline V CDR1 and CDR2: SGHVS, FQNEAQ. The CDR3 contains 13 residues. The V end lost 3 bases, the J end lost 2 bases, and 5 bases lay between the germline ends. The CDR3: CASSLTTGNTIYF. In nucleotides, the CDR3 is TGTGCCAGCAGCTTGACAACTGGAAACACCATATATTTT.

The V gene is TRBV28, the J gene TRBJ1-2; D call uncertain. This CDR3 has 13 amino acids. The germline CDR1 and CDR2 sequences are MDHEN and SYDVKM. V was cut by 3 bases and J by 4 bases, with 9 bases left in between. CDR3 nucleotides: TGTGCCAGCAGTTTGCGGGCAGTCTATGGCTACACCTTC. It encodes CASSLRAVYGYTF.

This chain uses TRBV5-1 with TRBJ1-1; D may be TRBD1 (5 bases). The CDR3 totals 14 residues. Germline assignment: CDR1 SGHRS and CDR2 YFSETQ. Between the trimmed V and J ends, which lost 0 bases and 1 base, there was a span of 7 bases. DNA of the CDR3: TGCGCCAGCAGCTTGGGACAGCCGAACACTGAAGCTTTCTTT. Protein: CASSLGQPNTEAFF.

The V and J genes are TRBV3-1 (or the pseudogene TRBV3-2) and TRBJ1-3; D remains unclear. CDR3 length equals 15 residues. Germline V gives CDR1 LGHDT, CDR2 YNNKEL (reference sequence). CDR3 nucleotides: TGTGCTCCAATGCCGGGGTCCCCTTCTGGAAACACCATATATTTT. It is translated as CAPMPGSPSGNTIYF.

This rearrangement joins TRBV7-3 to TRBJ2-3; D is unresolved. The CDR3 length is 13 residues. V lost 0 bases to trimming and J lost 7 bases, with 8 bases between them. CDR1 SGHTA and CDR2 FQGTGA come from the germline V gene. The CDR3 is CASSLTSENTQYF. In DNA, the CDR3 is TGTGCCAGCAGCTTAACCTCAGAAAATACGCAGTATTTT. Together with reference TRBV7-3 and TRBJ2-3, the CDR3 gives the full variable domain: GAGVSQTPSNKVTEKGKYVELRCDPISGHTALYWYRQSLGQGPEFLIYFQGTGAADDSGLPNDRFFAVRPEGSVSTLKIQRTERGDSAVYLCASSLTSENTQYFGPGTRLTVL.